These 15 T cell receptor beta chains were all obtained from the same sample, sequenced in a study of shared clonotypes between healthy human individuals. This table comes from immunoSEQ multiplex PCR, and its TCRdb copy is limited to in-frame clones, with some not included. The table lists around 2.3 million clones, nearly 97% of them singletons, with around 0.13% in the top ten. Sequenced: naive CD4+ T cells sorted from blood. The subset here: CD45RA+ positively selected. The source of these receptors is a man aged 18 to 30 in good health.

This chain connects TRBV7-9 to TRBJ1-2; possibly TRBD1 for D (5 bases). This CDR3 contains 14 residues. The V gene lost 3 bases and the J gene lost 8 bases, with 16 bases spanning the gap. CDR1 and CDR2 from the germline V gene are SEHNR and FQNEAQ (reference sequence). CDR3 in amino acids: CASSFGTAVGGYTF. CDR3 coding DNA: TGTGCCAGCAGCTTCGGGACGGCGGTAGGGGGCTACACCTTC.

V usage is TRBV6-5 and J usage is TRBJ2-7; 9 nucleotides align to TRBD1. Germline assignment: CDR1 MNHEY and CDR2 SVGAGI. The CDR3 is made up of 13 amino acids. Unmatched junction bases numbered 3, after V lost 9 bases and J lost 0 bases. Written as DNA, the CDR3 is TGTGCCAGGGGACAGGGCCGCTCCTACGAGCAGTACTTC. Translated, it gives CARGQGRSYEQYF.

As regards this clone: Other DNA sequences within the sample encode an identical CDR3. The chain employs TRBV7-3 and TRBJ2-2, with a possible D match to TRBD1 (6 bases). From germline, CDR1 is SGHTA and CDR2 FQGTGA. Trimming left V 4 bases short and J 5 bases short, with 8 bases between. The CDR3 sequence is 13 residues long. The CDR3 coding sequence is TGTGCCAGCAGCTCTAGGGGGACCGGGGAGCTGTTTTTT. Encoded protein: CASSSRGTGELFF.

The chain has TRBV5-4 and TRBJ2-4; tentative D call: TRBD2 (5 bases). V lost 0 bases, J lost 1 base, and 11 bases lay in between. The CDR3 is 16 residues long. Germline-derived CDR1 and CDR2 are SGHNT and YYREEE (reference sequence). As DNA, the CDR3 is TGTGCCAGCAGCTTGGACGGGGTAGCGGCCAAAAACATTCAGTACTTC. It specifies CASSLDGVAAKNIQYF.

The chain is built from TRBV30 and TRBJ1-5, with a weak D call TRBD1 (5 bases). Germline V gene data show CDR1 as GTSNPN and CDR2 as SVGIG (reference sequence). The CDR3 extends over 14 amino acids. Deletions cut 3 bases from V and 3 bases from J, with 12 bases between. This chain's CDR3 is CAWSSDSFNQPQHF. The CDR3 bases are TGTGCCTGGAGCAGTGACAGCTTCAATCAGCCCCAGCATTTT.

The J gene is TRBJ2-3, the V gene TRBV10-2; 7 nucleotides match TRBD2. J gave up 5 bases and V 5 bases, and 10 bases lay outside the gene matches. Germline CDR1 reads WSHSY; CDR2 reads SAAADI. The CDR3 extends over 15 amino acids. The CDR3 protein is CASSLPHSGVDTQYF. In nucleotides, the CDR3 is TGCGCCAGCAGTCTTCCCCACAGCGGGGTAGATACGCAGTATTTT.

CDR3 sequence: CATSRDFWGNTIYF. CDR3 nucleotides: TGTGCCACCAGCAGAGACTTTTGGGGAAACACCATATATTTT. V usage is TRBV15 and J usage is TRBJ1-3, with D unclear. Germline loops: CDR1 LNHNV, CDR2 YYDKDF (reference sequence). The V end lost 0 bases, the J end lost 4 bases, and 7 bases lay between the germline ends. The CDR3 has 14 amino acids.

This chain joins TRBV5-1 and TRBJ2-7, with D unclear. V lost 0 bases and J lost 5, with 18 bases in between. Germline lookup yields CDR1 SGHRS and CDR2 YFSETQ. This CDR3 region has 16 residues. The CDR3 DNA reads as TGCGCCAGCAGCTTGGTTGGGCCAGAGGCGCTAGACGAGCAGTACTTC. It yields the protein CASSLVGPEALDEQYF.

This sequence joins TRBV6-1 and TRBJ2-7; 7 bases are a match to TRBD1. The CDR3 totals 15 residues. Germline V gene lookup returns CDR1 MNHNS and CDR2 SASEGT. V trimming: 4 bases; J trimming: 3 bases; junction bases outside the gene matches: 9. The CDR3 region has the DNA TGTGCCAGCAGTGTAAGGACAGGTGGAGTCTACGAGCAGTACTTC. Its translation is CASSVRTGGVYEQYF.

V is TRBV27 and J is TRBJ1-6; 8 positions agree with TRBD1. The CDR3 runs to 16 residues. Germline V gene sequence: CDR1 MNHEY, CDR2 SMNVEV (reference sequence). The junction had 7 bases not matched to a gene; V was cut back by 0 bases and J by 9 bases. CDR3 DNA sequence: TGTGCCAGCAGTTTATCTCTCAGGGGGCAAGGTTCACCCCTCCACTTT. It specifies CASSLSLRGQGSPLHF.

The gene calls are TRBV6-6 and TRBJ1-3; TRBD1 matches 8 bases. The V gene's germline CDR1 is MNHNY and CDR2 SVGAGI (reference sequence). Trimming took 1 base from V and 4 from J; bases not matched to a gene: 3. The CDR3 runs 15 residues. The CDR3 DNA reads TGTGCCAGCAGTTACTTGGACAGGGCCGGAAACACCATATATTTT. Residues: CASSYLDRAGNTIYF.

Concerning this clone: Other DNA sequences in the same sample also yield this CDR3. The rearrangement links TRBV6-6 to TRBJ2-7; TRBD1 is a possible D gene (5 bases). Germline V gives CDR1 MNHNY, CDR2 SVGAGI (reference sequence). There are 13 residues in the CDR3. The V end was cut by 2 bases, the J end by 2 bases, with 7 bases between. For the CDR3, the DNA is TGTGCCAGCAGTTACGAAGGGGCCTACGAGCAGTACTTC. Its translation is CASSYEGAYEQYF.

The chain employs TRBV4-2 and TRBJ2-7, with D possibly matching TRBD2 (5 bases). The V gene's germline CDR1 is LGHNA and CDR2 YNFKEQ. The CDR3 has 15 amino acids. V dropped 1 base and J dropped 3 bases, with 13 bases sitting between them. As DNA, the CDR3 is TGTGCCAGCAGCCAAGGGACTGGAGGTGACTACGAGCAGTACTTC. Protein sequence: CASSQGTGGDYEQYF.

This rearrangement joins TRBV6-5 to TRBJ2-2; TRBD1 might be the D (5 bases). Trimming took off 6 bases at V and 5 bases at J, with 10 bases between the two ends. CDR1 is MNHEY, CDR2 SVGAGI, per germline. The CDR3 loop spans 13 amino acids. The CDR3 sequence is CASRDPGTGELFF. CDR3 in DNA: TGTGCCAGCAGGGACCCAGGGACCGGGGAGCTGTTTTTT.

As for this clone: Other DNA sequences from this sample encode an identical CDR3 as well. V gene TRBV5-4 combines with J gene TRBJ2-3; D is undetermined. Trimming pared 4 bases from V and 2 bases from J, leaving 5 bases between. Germline V gene sequence: CDR1 SGHNT, CDR2 YYREEE (reference sequence). CDR3 size: 12 residues. The CDR3 loop is CASSPDTDTQYF. The CDR3 region has the DNA TGTGCCAGCAGCCCCGACACAGATACGCAGTATTTT.